This is a list of T cell receptor beta chains from one sample in a study of blood T cell repertoires in COVID-19. This table comes from immunoSEQ multiplex PCR, and its TCRdb copy is limited to in-frame clones, with some not included. Among about 250,000 clones listed, approximately 91% were seen once. Sample: peripheral blood. These receptors all come from a young woman with acute or convalescent COVID-19. Each CDR3 is given with its conserved first and last residue. A D gene is named only where the DNA matches it firmly. The size field is filled for only some rows; it gives once, few, many or a size class.

>TRBV6-5|.|.|TRBJ1-1
TGTGCCAGCAGTTACCAGGGATCGAACACTGAAGCTTTCTTT
CASSYQGSNTEAFF
>TRBV9|TRBD2|.|TRBJ2-7
TGTGCCAGCAGCCCCCGGACTAGTATGGCTTACGAGCAGTACTTC
CASSPRTSMAYEQYF
>TRBV15|TRBD1|.|TRBJ2-3
TGTGCCACCAGCAGCCGGACAGGGATCGCAGATACGCAGTATTTT
CATSSRTGIADTQYF
>TRBV4-3|TRBD2|.|TRBJ2-3
TGCGCCAGCAGGGGGGGGGCAGATACGCAGTATTTT
CASRGGADTQYF
>TRBV19|TRBD1|.|TRBJ1-4
TGTGCCAGTAGTATACCCTTGAAAACCGGGACAGGGAAAGAAAAACTGTTTTTT
CASSIPLKTGTGKEKLFF
>TRBV7-6|TRBD2|.|TRBJ2-5
TGTGCCAGCAGCTTTGGTCCGGGGGGAGAGACCCAGTACTTC
CASSFGPGGETQYF
>TRBV18|.|few|TRBJ1-1
TGTGCCAGCTCACCAAAGGGGGGGACTGAAGCTTTCTTT
CASSPKGGTEAFF
>TRBV7-2|TRBD2|.|TRBJ2-1
TGTGCCAGCAGCCCTGAATCGATAGCGGGAGTTTATGAGCAGTTCTTC
CASSPESIAGVYEQFF
>TRBV9|.|.|TRBJ2-2
TGTGCCAGCAGCGGGGACTCGAACACCGGGGAGCTGTTTTTT
CASSGDSNTGELFF
>TRBV15|TRBD2|once|TRBJ2-1
TGTGCCACCCACAGCAGCGGGAGAGTCAATGAGCAGTTCTTC
CATHSSGRVNEQFF
>TRBV6-6|.|.|TRBJ1-4
TGTGCCAGCAGTTACTCGCTGCACTCTAATGAAAAACTGTTTTTT
CASSYSLHSNEKLFF
>TRBV19|.|.|TRBJ2-1
TGTGCCACACAGGACGCGAGCTCCTACAATGAGCAGTTCTTC
CATQDASSYNEQFF
>TRBV9|.|.|TRBJ2-1
TGTGCCAGCAGCGTAGCTGGTCGCGGGCTGAATGAGCAGTTCTTC
CASSVAGRGLNEQFF
>TRBV29-1|.|.|TRBJ1-1
TGCAGCGTTGACAGGACTGAAGCTTTCTTT
CSVDRTEAFF
>TRBV6-6|.|.|TRBJ1-5
TGTGCCAGCACCATGAAGCAGGATCAGCCCCAGCATTTT
CASTMKQDQPQHF
>TRBV5-5|TRBD1|.|TRBJ2-7
TGTGCCAGCAGCCATACCGGGACAGGGGTTGGCGAGCAGTACTTC
CASSHTGTGVGEQYF
>TRBV11-2|.|.|TRBJ2-7
TGTGCCAGCAGCTTAAACGGCGGAAATGTCTACGAGCAGTACTTC
CASSLNGGNVYEQYF
>TRBV6-2/TRBV6-3|.|.|TRBJ1-5
TGTGCCAGCAGCATCGGACAGAAGCTTTATAGCAATCAGCCCCAGCATTTT
CASSIGQKLYSNQPQHF
>TRBV5-1|TRBD2|.|TRBJ2-1
TGCGCCAGCAGCATTCAAGCGGGATACAATGAGCAGTTCTTC
CASSIQAGYNEQFF
>TRBV7-8|TRBD2|few|TRBJ2-7
TGTGCCAGCAGCTTAGCAACTAGCGGGAGTTTGTCCTACGAGCAGTACTTC
CASSLATSGSLSYEQYF
>TRBV10-3|TRBD2|.|TRBJ2-3
TGTGCCATCAGAGTACGGGAGGCCCGAGTGCGGGGCACAGATACGCAGTATTTT
CAIRVREARVRGTDTQYF
>TRBV6-2/TRBV6-3|.|.|TRBJ2-2
TGTGCCAGCATCCCCCAGGGTACCGGGGAGCTGTTTTTT
CASIPQGTGELFF
>TRBV9|.|.|TRBJ2-1
TGTGCCAGCAGCGTAGAGGGGACTTCCTACAATGAGCAGTTCTTC
CASSVEGTSYNEQFF
>TRBV10-3|.|.|TRBJ2-1
TGTGCCATCAGCTCCGGTGGTCGGAGTGTCAATGAGCAGTTCTTC
CAISSGGRSVNEQFF
>TRBV11-1|TRBD2|once|TRBJ2-5
TGTGCCAGCAGCTCCGGGACTAGGGTGGAGACCCAGTACTTC
CASSSGTRVETQYF
>TRBV7-2|TRBD1|.|TRBJ1-5
TGTGCCAGCAGCTCTCAGGGGGTCCATCAGCCCCAGCATTTT
CASSSQGVHQPQHF
>TRBV6-2/TRBV6-3|.|.|TRBJ1-5
TGTGCCAGCAGTTACTCAACCAGAACCAATCAGCCCCAGCATTTT
CASSYSTRTNQPQHF
>TRBV2|TRBD2|.|TRBJ2-7
TGTGCCAGCAGTGAAATTGGGCTAGCGGGAGATCTCGTCTACGAGCAGTACTTC
CASSEIGLAGDLVYEQYF
>TRBV5-1|TRBD1|.|TRBJ1-4
TGCGCCAGCAGCTTGGGGACCGGGACAGGGCGCGAAAAACTGTTTTTT
CASSLGTGTGREKLFF
>TRBV7-2|.|.|TRBJ2-3
TGTGCCAGCAGCTTAGTTGGAACAGGGAGCACAGATACGCAGTATTTT
CASSLVGTGSTDTQYF
>TRBV23-1|TRBD1|.|TRBJ2-7
TGCGCCAGCAGTCAAAATGGGACAGACTCCTACGAGCAGTACTTC
CASSQNGTDSYEQYF
>TRBV16|.|.|TRBJ1-5
TGTGCCAGCAGCCAATCACCCGTGCCAGGGCCCAATCAGCCCCAGCATTTT
CASSQSPVPGPNQPQHF
>TRBV30|.|.|TRBJ1-3
TGTGCCTGGAGTGTTGGGGGTGGAGGGAACACCATATATTTT
CAWSVGGGGNTIYF
>TRBV3-1/TRBV3-2|.|.|TRBJ1-6
TGTGCCAGCAGCCAAGTTCAGGGCAGCAATTCACCCCTCCACTTT
CASSQVQGSNSPLHF
>TRBV19|TRBD2|.|TRBJ2-1
TGTGCCAGTAGTCCAGCGGGGTACAATGAGCAGTTCTTC
CASSPAGYNEQFF
>TRBV6-5|.|.|TRBJ1-2
TGTGCCAGCAGGCTAACAGACAGTTCTGGGCATGGCTACACCTTC
CASRLTDSSGHGYTF
>TRBV13|TRBD2|.|TRBJ2-3
TGTGCCAGCAGCCCTAAGGGGACTAGCGGGAGAGATACGCAGTATTTT
CASSPKGTSGRDTQYF
>TRBV7-2|.|.|TRBJ2-1
TGTGCCAGCAGCTTAGCGGCGGGGCCCTACAATGAGCAGTTCTTC
CASSLAAGPYNEQFF
>TRBV29-1|TRBD1|.|TRBJ2-5
TGCAGCGTTCTGGGACAGACCCAAGAGACCCAGTACTTC
CSVLGQTQETQYF
>TRBV3-1/TRBV3-2|TRBD1|.|TRBJ1-6
TGTGCCAGCAGCCAGGGACAGGGTAATTCACCCCTCCACTTT
CASSQGQGNSPLHF
>TRBV4-3|TRBD1|few|TRBJ1-6
TGCGCCAGCAGCCAAGACCCCGGGACAGGGGCTTCACCCCTCCACTTT
CASSQDPGTGASPLHF